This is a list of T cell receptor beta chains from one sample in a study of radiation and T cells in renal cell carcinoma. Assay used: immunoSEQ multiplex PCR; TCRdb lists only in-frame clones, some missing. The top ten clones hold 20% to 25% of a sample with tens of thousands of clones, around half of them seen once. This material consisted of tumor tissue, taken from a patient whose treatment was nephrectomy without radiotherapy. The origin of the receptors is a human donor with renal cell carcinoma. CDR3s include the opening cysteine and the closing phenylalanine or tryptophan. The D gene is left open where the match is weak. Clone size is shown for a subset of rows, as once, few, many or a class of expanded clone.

CDR3 protein: CASSMSGFGSDTQYF; CDR3 DNA: TGTGCCAGTAGTATGTCGGGCTTTGGCTCGGATACGCAGTATTTT; D gene: NA; V gene: TRBV19; J gene: TRBJ2-3; clone size: few
CDR3 protein: CASSLADRANTEAFF; CDR3 DNA: TGTGCCAGCAGCTTAGCGGACAGGGCGAACACTGAAGCTTTCTTT; D gene: TRBD1; V gene: TRBV7-9; J gene: TRBJ1-1; clone size: NA
CDR3 protein: CAWSAQGNTEAFF; CDR3 DNA: TGTGCCTGGAGTGCACAGGGGAACACTGAAGCTTTCTTT; D gene: NA; V gene: TRBV30; J gene: TRBJ1-1; clone size: few
CDR3 protein: CASSPRGGTDTQYF; CDR3 DNA: TGTGCCAGCAGCCCCAGGGGAGGGACAGATACGCAGTATTTT; D gene: NA; V gene: TRBV6-6; J gene: TRBJ2-3; clone size: NA
CDR3 protein: CASSGGAGGELFF; CDR3 DNA: TGTGCATCCAGCGGGGGGGCCGGCGGGGAGCTGTTTTTT; D gene: TRBD2; V gene: TRBV6-5; J gene: TRBJ2-2; clone size: NA
CDR3 protein: CASSQDSYSNQPQHF; CDR3 DNA: TGTGCCAGCAGTCAGGACAGCTATAGCAATCAGCCCCAGCATTTT; D gene: NA; V gene: TRBV5-8; J gene: TRBJ1-5; clone size: few
CDR3 protein: CASSQGSPHIYEQYF; CDR3 DNA: TGTGCCAGCAGCCAGGGGTCCCCACACATCTACGAGCAGTACTTC; D gene: NA; V gene: TRBV6-5; J gene: TRBJ2-7; clone size: few
CDR3 protein: CATTNGVAGGPTYNEQFF; CDR3 DNA: TGTGCCACCACTAACGGGGTAGCGGGGGGACCAACCTACAATGAGCAGTTCTTC; D gene: TRBD2; V gene: TRBV15; J gene: TRBJ2-1; clone size: few
CDR3 protein: CAWSGRTGTEQYF; CDR3 DNA: TGTGCCTGGAGTGGCCGGACAGGAACCGAGCAGTACTTC; D gene: TRBD1; V gene: TRBV30; J gene: TRBJ2-7; clone size: NA
CDR3 protein: CASKALANTEAFF; CDR3 DNA: TGTGCCAGTAAGGCCCTGGCGAACACTGAAGCTTTCTTT; D gene: NA; V gene: TRBV19; J gene: TRBJ1-1; clone size: once